The present T cell receptor beta chain was sequenced within a study of OX40 agonist ivuxolimab in advanced cancers. Background on the study: A diagnosis of hepatocellular carcinoma, melanoma, renal cell or head and neck cancer was present in dose-escalation patients. Participants, roughly 81% male, averaged roughly 60 years of age, ranging from roughly 23 to 90. The study's findings and limits: More expanded clones were found, on average, in CD8+ than in CD4+ T cells. Clones of CD4+ and CD8+ blood T cells grew by week 6 at doses of 0.1 to 3.0 mg/kg.

V dropped 3 bases and J dropped 4; count of bases not matched to a gene: 4. Germline values: CDR1 SEHNR, CDR2 FQNEAQ (reference sequence). This CDR3 region has 14 residues. Points on this clone: Antigen unknown.

Sequenced by immunoSEQ multiplex PCR; TCRdb stores in-frame clones only, minus some. Among about 95,000 clones, about 85% were seen once, and the ten largest hold 3.8%. This specimen consisted of CD4+ or CD8+ T cells sorted from blood, obtained in a trial of the OX40 agonist ivuxolimab. The rearrangement joins TRBV7-9 to TRBJ2-3; TRBD1 matches 7 bases. The TCR comes from an adult with an advanced solid tumor such as melanoma, head and neck, liver or kidney cancer. The chain's CDR3 is CASSLGQPSDTQYF. The CDR3 DNA reads TGTGCCAGCAGCTTGGGACAGCCCTCAGATACGCAGTATTTT.